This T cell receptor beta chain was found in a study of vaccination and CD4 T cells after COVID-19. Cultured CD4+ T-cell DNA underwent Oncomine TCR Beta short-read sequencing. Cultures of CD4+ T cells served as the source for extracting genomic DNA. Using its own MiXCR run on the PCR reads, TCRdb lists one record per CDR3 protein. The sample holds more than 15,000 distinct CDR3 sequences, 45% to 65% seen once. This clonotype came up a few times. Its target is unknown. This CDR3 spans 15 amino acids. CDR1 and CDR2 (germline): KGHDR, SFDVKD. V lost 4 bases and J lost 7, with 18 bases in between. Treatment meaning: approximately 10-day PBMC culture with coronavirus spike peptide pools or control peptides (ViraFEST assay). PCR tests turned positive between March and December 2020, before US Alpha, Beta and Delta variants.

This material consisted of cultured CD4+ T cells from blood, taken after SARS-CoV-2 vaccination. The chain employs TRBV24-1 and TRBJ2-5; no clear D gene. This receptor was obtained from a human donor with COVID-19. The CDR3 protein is CATSEPGVAARTQYF. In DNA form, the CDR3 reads TGTGCCACCAGTGAGCCTGGGGTAGCCGCCAGGACCCAGTACTTC.